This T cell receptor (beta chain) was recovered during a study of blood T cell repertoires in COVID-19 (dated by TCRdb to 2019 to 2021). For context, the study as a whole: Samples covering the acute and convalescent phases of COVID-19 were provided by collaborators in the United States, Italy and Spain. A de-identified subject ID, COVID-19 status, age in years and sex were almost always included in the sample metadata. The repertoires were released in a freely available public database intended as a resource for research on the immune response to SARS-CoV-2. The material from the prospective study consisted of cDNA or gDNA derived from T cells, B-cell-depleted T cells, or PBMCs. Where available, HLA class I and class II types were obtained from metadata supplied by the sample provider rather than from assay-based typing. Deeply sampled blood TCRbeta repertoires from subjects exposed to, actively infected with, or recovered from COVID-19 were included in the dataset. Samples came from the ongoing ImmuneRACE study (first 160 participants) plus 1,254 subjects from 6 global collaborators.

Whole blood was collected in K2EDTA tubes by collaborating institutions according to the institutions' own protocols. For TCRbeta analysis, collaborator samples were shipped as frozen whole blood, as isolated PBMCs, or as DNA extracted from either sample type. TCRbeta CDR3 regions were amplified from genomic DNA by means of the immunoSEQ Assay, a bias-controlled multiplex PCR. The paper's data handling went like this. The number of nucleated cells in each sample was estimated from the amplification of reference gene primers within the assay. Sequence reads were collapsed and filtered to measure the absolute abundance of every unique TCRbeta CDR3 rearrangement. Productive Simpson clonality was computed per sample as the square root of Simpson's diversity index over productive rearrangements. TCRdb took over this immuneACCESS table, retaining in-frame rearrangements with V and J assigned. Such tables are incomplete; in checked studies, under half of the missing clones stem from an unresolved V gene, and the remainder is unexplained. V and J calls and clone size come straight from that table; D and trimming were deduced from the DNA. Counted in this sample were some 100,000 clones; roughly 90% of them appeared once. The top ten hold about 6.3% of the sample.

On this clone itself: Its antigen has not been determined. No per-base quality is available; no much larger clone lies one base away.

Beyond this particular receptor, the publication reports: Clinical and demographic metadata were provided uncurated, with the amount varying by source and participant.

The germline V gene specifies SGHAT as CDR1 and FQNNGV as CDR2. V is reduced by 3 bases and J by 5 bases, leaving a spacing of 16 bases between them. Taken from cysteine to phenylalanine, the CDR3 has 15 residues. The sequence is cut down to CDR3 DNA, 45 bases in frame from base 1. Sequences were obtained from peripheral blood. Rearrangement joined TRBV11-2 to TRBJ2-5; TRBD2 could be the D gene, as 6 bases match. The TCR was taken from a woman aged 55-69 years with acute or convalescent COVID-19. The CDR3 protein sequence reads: CASSFDRRRGETQYF. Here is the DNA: TGTGCCAGCAGCTTTGATCGCCGTCGGGGGGAGACCCAGTACTTC.